This note documents a single T cell receptor (beta chain) sequence. What it recognizes is unknown. These data are taken from a study of cytomegalovirus exposure and HLA in healthy donors. Points from the study as a whole: High specificity and sensitivity for cytomegalovirus status were reported for the classifier.

The validation cohort, a group of 120 subjects, included the donors and was separate from the roughly 600-subject first cohort. Using immunoSEQ multiplex PCR, the repertoire was profiled, and TCRdb retains in-frame clones only, with some absent. The table includes over 200,000 clones, less than 95% detected once. Germline loops: CDR1 LGHNA, CDR2 YNFKEQ. The CDR3 extends over 13 amino acids. V lost 6 bases, J lost 1 base, and 9 bases lay in between. The sequenced material came from PBMCs. The chain links TRBV4-2 to TRBJ2-5; D not certain. The sequence was collected from a woman aged 25-40 years in good health and CMV-seronegative. The CDR3, as DNA: TGTGCCAGCAGTGACGGTATCCAAGAGACCCAGTACTTC. This translates into CASSDGIQETQYF.